Each of the 13 T cell receptor beta chains below was sequenced from the same sample in a study of beta chain features in type 1 diabetes. Of the isolated RNA, all was reverse transcribed, and so the sequenced material was expressed TCRB transcripts. Measured with immunoSEQ multiplex PCR; TCRdb has only the in-frame clones, and not every one. This sample has about 140,000 clones, with roughly 9.3% found just once. Sequences were obtained from central memory CD4+ T cells from blood. The receptors originated from a woman aged 40-49 years in good health.

The rearrangement joins TRBV4-1 to TRBJ1-6; no clear D. CDR3 length equals 12 residues. Trimming removed 3 bases from V and 11 bases from J, with 8 bases in between. Per germline, CDR1 MGHRA and CDR2 YSYEKL. CDR3: CASSHGQAPLHF. The DNA for the CDR3 is TGCGCCAGCAGCCATGGCCAAGCACCCCTCCACTTT.

This clone was detected a few times. The chain recombines TRBV11-2 with TRBJ2-2; the D gene is possibly TRBD1 (7 bases). The CDR3 is 16 residues long. Per the germline V gene, CDR1 is SGHAT and CDR2 is FQNNGV. V dropped 5 bases and J dropped 6 bases, with 19 bases sitting between them. The CDR3: CASSRRAGGGAGELFF. The CDR3 DNA is TGTGCCAGCAGCCGAAGGGCAGGGGGAGGAGCCGGGGAGCTGTTTTTT.

This clone was recorded a few times. The V gene is TRBV5-1, the J gene TRBJ2-7; possible D gene TRBD1, 5 bases. This CDR3 contains 16 residues. Germline V gene sequence: CDR1 SGHRS, CDR2 YFSETQ. V was shortened by 3 bases and J by 3 bases, with 19 bases between the two germline ends. The CDR3: CASSSQGRHNYYEQYF. As DNA, the CDR3 is TGCGCCAGCAGCTCTCAGGGAAGGCACAATTACTACGAGCAGTACTTC.

The table lists this clone with a few counts. The chain links TRBV12-5 to TRBJ2-1, with 12 bases lining up with TRBD2. Germline V CDR1 and CDR2: LGHNT, FRNRAP. The CDR3 extends over 17 amino acids. Trimming at V came to 7 bases and at J to 7 bases, leaving 14 bases not matched to a gene. CDR3 nucleotides: TGTGCTAGTGCCCAATCGCCGGCTAGCGGGGGGGCAAATGAGCAGTTCTTC. Translating it yields CASAQSPASGGANEQFF.

This clone was recorded at least ten times. The J gene is TRBJ2-4, the V gene TRBV7-8; 10 bases map to TRBD2. The CDR3 length is 14 residues. V was pared by 6 bases and J by 10 bases, with 9 bases of the junction left unmatched. CDR1 and CDR2 from the germline V gene are SGHVS and FQNEAQ. CDR3: CASSSFRTSGIQYF. The CDR3 DNA reads TGTGCCAGCAGTTCGTTTAGGACTAGCGGAATTCAGTACTTC. Full variable domain (missing parts from reference TRBV7-8 and TRBJ2-4): GAGVSQSPRYKVAKRGQDVALRCDPISGHVSLFWYQQALGQGPEFLTYFQNEAQLDKSGLPSDRFFAERPEGSVSTLKIQRTQQEDSAVYLCASSSFRTSGIQYFGAGTRLSVL.

The chain is built from TRBV14 and TRBJ2-7; 8 bases fit TRBD2. The J segment lost 5 bases and the V segment lost 5 bases, leaving 8 bases of the junction unmatched. This CDR3 is 14 amino acids long. Per the germline V gene, CDR1 is SGHDN and CDR2 is FVKESK. The CDR3 reads CASSAGRAGHEQYF. CDR3 coding DNA: TGTGCCAGCAGCGCCGGGAGGGCCGGCCACGAGCAGTACTTC.

The table lists this clone with a few counts. The chain carries TRBV2 and TRBJ1-4; 12 bases are a match to TRBD1. V lost 7 bases to trimming and J lost 7 bases; unmatched junction nucleotides: 10. CDR1 and CDR2 from the germline V gene are SNHLY and FYNNEI. This CDR3 has 16 residues. This chain's CDR3 is CASTTGQGAAAEKLFF. Written as DNA, the CDR3 is TGTGCCAGCACTACGGGACAGGGGGCTGCGGCTGAAAAACTGTTTTTT.

This clone was detected a few times. The chain carries TRBV20-1 and TRBJ1-2; D is unresolved. V gave up 6 bases and J gave up 8 bases, with 13 bases separating them. The CDR3 has 11 residues. CDR1 and CDR2 (germline): DFQATT, SNEGSKA (reference sequence). The CDR3 loop is CSAPGLGGYTF. Here the CDR3 DNA reads TGCAGTGCCCCGGGGTTGGGGGGCTACACCTTC.

The rearrangement links TRBV4-3 to TRBJ2-1; 8 bases match TRBD2. CDR3 size: 17 residues. Trimming at V came to 1 base and at J to 1 base, leaving 6 bases not matched to a gene. Germline CDR1 and CDR2: LGHNA and YSLEER. The CDR3: CASSQVVAGISYNEQFF. In DNA, the CDR3 is TGCGCCAGCAGCCAAGTAGTAGCGGGGATATCCTACAATGAGCAGTTCTTC.

This clone was counted ten times or more. The chain uses TRBV4-1 and TRBJ2-3; D is possibly TRBD2 (5 bases). The germline V gene encodes CDR1 MGHRA and CDR2 YSYEKL. Between the trimmed V and J ends, which lost 1 base and 3 bases, there was a span of 8 bases. This CDR3 is built from 14 residues. CDR3 in amino acids: CASSQGPGTDTQYF. In DNA form, the CDR3 reads TGCGCCAGCAGCCAAGGGCCGGGGACAGATACGCAGTATTTT.

This clone has just a few counts. The genes are TRBV5-1 and TRBJ2-3; D not certain. V lost 0 bases and J 5 bases, leaving 4 bases between the germline ends. The germline CDR1 and CDR2 sequences are SGHRS and YFSETQ. The CDR3 covers 12 residues. CDR3 DNA: TGCGCCAGCAGCTTGGGGCAAGATACGCAGTATTTT. It specifies CASSLGQDTQYF.

This clone occurred a few times. The V gene is TRBV7-6, the J gene TRBJ2-2; D is undetermined. This CDR3 comprises 15 residues. Germline-derived CDR1 and CDR2 are SGHVS and FNYEAQ. Trimming left V 3 bases short and J 0 bases short, with 8 bases between. In nucleotides, the CDR3 is TGTGCCAGCAGCTTTTTCGCGGCGAACACCGGGGAGCTGTTTTTT. Protein: CASSFFAANTGELFF. Combining the CDR3 with reference TRBV7-6 and TRBJ2-2 gives the whole variable domain GAGVSQSPRYKVTKRGQDVALRCDPISGHVSLYWYRQALGQGPEFLTYFNYEAQQDKSGLPNDRFSAERPEGSISTLTIQRTEQRDSAMYRCASSFFAANTGELFFGEGSRLTVL.

This chain uses TRBV18 with TRBJ2-3, with 8 bases fitting TRBD2. The CDR3 contains 15 residues. J lost 1 base, V lost 0 bases, and 0 bases had no gene match. The germline V gene has CDR1 KGHSH and CDR2 LQKENI. In DNA, the CDR3 is TGTGCCAGCTCACCACCTAGCGGGGGCACAGATACGCAGTATTTT. It translates to CASSPPSGGTDTQYF. The entire variable domain, with the rest obtained from reference TRBV18 and TRBJ2-3, is as follows: NAGVMQNPRHLVRRRGQEARLRCSPMKGHSHVYWYRQLPEEGLKFMVYLQKENIIDESGMPKERFSAEFPKEGPSILRIQQVVRGDSAAYFCASSPPSGGTDTQYFGPGTRLTVL.